The 31 T cell receptor beta chains reported below all come from one sample, sequenced in a study of blood T cell repertoires in COVID-19. The repertoire was sequenced with immunoSEQ multiplex PCR; TCRdb's copy has only in-frame clones and lacks some. The sample carries around 130,000 clones, 84% recorded once. Source material: peripheral blood. The receptors stem from a human donor in a cohort sampled during active COVID-19.

This clone was detected only a few times. V and J are TRBV3-1 (or the pseudogene TRBV3-2) and TRBJ2-7; the match to TRBD1 covers 9 bases. The junction had 8 bases not matched to a gene; V was cut back by 5 bases and J by 6 bases. CDR1 LGHDT and CDR2 YNNKEL come from the germline V gene (reference sequence). The CDR3 runs to 14 residues. Written as DNA, the CDR3 is TGTGCCAGCAGCAACCGGGACAGGGAATCCGAGCAGTACTTC. Translated, it gives CASSNRDRESEQYF.

The chain joins TRBV6-1 to TRBJ1-2; D is unresolved. Germline loops: CDR1 MNHNS, CDR2 SASEGT. Trimming removed 1 base from V and 1 base from J, with 16 bases in between. This CDR3 is 17 amino acids long. The CDR3 DNA reads TGTGCCAGCAGTGAAGATACATCCGTCTCTCTTAACTATGGCTACACCTTC. This translates into CASSEDTSVSLNYGYTF.

The genes are TRBV27 and TRBJ1-2; D gene uncertain. The CDR3 length is 13 residues. Trimming pared 6 bases from V and 5 bases from J, leaving 13 bases between. Germline values: CDR1 MNHEY, CDR2 SMNVEV (reference sequence). CDR3 nucleotides: TGTGCCAGCAGCCCTTTGGTCGGTTATGGCTACACCTTC. Translating it yields CASSPLVGYGYTF.

This clone has a single count. The rearrangement joins TRBV7-9 to TRBJ2-3; 10 bases map to TRBD2. The CDR3 length is 15 residues. Germline assignment: CDR1 SEHNR and CDR2 FQNEAQ (reference sequence). The J segment lost 1 base and the V segment lost 3 bases, leaving 1 base of the junction unmatched. The CDR3 loop is CASSFTSGGTDTQYF. The CDR3 DNA reads TGTGCCAGCAGCTTCACTAGCGGGGGCACAGATACGCAGTATTTT.

V gene TRBV30 combines with J gene TRBJ1-5, with a weak D call TRBD1 (6 bases). V was trimmed by 0 bases and J by 7 bases, leaving 10 bases between them. This CDR3 spans 13 amino acids. Germline lookup yields CDR1 GTSNPN and CDR2 SVGIG (reference sequence). Written as DNA, the CDR3 is TGTGCCTGGAGTGTATCAGGGGACCAGCCCCAGCATTTT. As protein: CAWSVSGDQPQHF.

The V and J genes are TRBV18 and TRBJ2-1, with TRBD2 matching 8 bases. CDR1 KGHSH and CDR2 LQKENI come from the germline V gene. This CDR3 has 17 residues. V lost 3 bases and J lost 4; bases outside the gene matches: 11. The CDR3 bases are TGTGCCAGCTCACCCCCCGGCGGGGGGCACGTATACAATGAGCAGTTCTTC. It specifies CASSPPGGGHVYNEQFF.

The J gene is TRBJ2-4, the V gene TRBV12-5, with a possible D match to TRBD1 (6 bases). The CDR3 extends over 13 amino acids. Germline V gives CDR1 LGHNT, CDR2 FRNRAP. V lost 6 bases to trimming and J lost 7 bases, with 13 bases between them. DNA of the CDR3: TGTGCTAGTGGGGCCCAAGGACAGAACATTCAGTACTTC. This codes for CASGAQGQNIQYF.

The chain couples TRBV25-1 to TRBJ1-2, with TRBD1 as a possible D gene (5 bases). The CDR3 contains 13 residues. V lost 4 bases and J 0 bases, leaving 6 bases between the germline ends. Per germline, CDR1 MGHDK and CDR2 SYGVNS. The CDR3: CASSGQSNYGYTF. CDR3 sequence (DNA): TGTGCCAGCAGTGGACAGTCTAACTATGGCTACACCTTC.

The chain couples TRBV5-1 to TRBJ1-2; D might be TRBD1 (5 bases). The CDR3 loop spans 16 amino acids. The V end was cut by 4 bases, the J end by 7 bases, with 23 bases between. CDR1 is SGHRS, CDR2 YFSETQ, per germline. The CDR3 here is CASSNPAASAQGGYTF. The CDR3, as DNA: TGCGCCAGCAGCAACCCGGCGGCCTCAGCGCAGGGTGGCTACACCTTC.

This rearrangement joins TRBV5-8 to TRBJ1-2, with D possibly matching TRBD1 (5 bases). V was pared by 3 bases and J by 8 bases, with 23 bases between. Germline loops: CDR1 SGHTS, CDR2 YDEGEE. The CDR3 has 16 amino acids. Here the CDR3 DNA reads TGTGCCAGCAGCTCAGAGGGAGGGGCCCTCTCTAGGGGCTACACCTTC. Residues: CASSSEGGALSRGYTF.

The rearrangement uses TRBV10-3 and TRBJ2-6, with 7 bases lining up with TRBD2. Germline CDR1 reads ENHRY; CDR2 reads SYGVKD. This CDR3 region has 14 residues. V shed 8 bases, J shed 0 bases, and the junction held 1 base outside the gene matches. In nucleotides, the CDR3 is TGTGCCATCGGGGAGGGCTCTGGGGCCAACGTCCTGACTTTC. Translation gives CAIGEGSGANVLTF.

The CDR3 region is CAWSGDRVGLGNQPQHF. For the CDR3, the DNA is TGTGCCTGGAGTGGGGACAGGGTAGGGTTGGGCAATCAGCCCCAGCATTTT. The rearrangement links TRBV30 to TRBJ1-5, with TRBD1 matching over 9 bases. In germline, CDR1 is GTSNPN, CDR2 SVGIG (reference sequence). The CDR3 has 17 residues. The V and J ends lost 1 base and 2 bases, in that order; junction bases with no gene match: 9.

J is TRBJ1-1 and V is TRBV3-1 (or the pseudogene TRBV3-2); 7 nucleotides agree with TRBD1. V trimming: 0 bases; J trimming: 3 bases; junction bases outside the gene matches: 7. CDR1 and CDR2 (germline): LGHDT, YNNKEL (reference sequence). The CDR3 runs to 16 residues. In nucleotides, the CDR3 is TGTGCCAGCAGCCAAGAAGTAGGGGGCGCTTACACTGAAGCTTTCTTT. Its translation is CASSQEVGGAYTEAFF.

The chain links TRBV6-2 or TRBV6-3 to TRBJ2-5; 7 bases align to TRBD2. Germline loops: CDR1 MNHEY, CDR2 SVGEGT. The CDR3 covers 15 residues. V trimming: 0 bases; J trimming: 4 bases; junction bases outside the gene matches: 5. DNA for the CDR3: TGTGCCAGCAGTTACTCCCGGACTAGTCGAGAGACCCAGTACTTC. Its translation is CASSYSRTSRETQYF.

Regarding this clone: One end of the junction is discordant with germline, which a read error may explain. The rearrangement joins TRBV6-5 to TRBJ1-5; 7 bases align to TRBD1. Germline V CDR1 and CDR2: MNHEY, SVGAGI. The CDR3 totals 13 residues. The CDR3 sequence: CASTHSGQRAVKF. The CDR3 DNA sequence: TGTGCCAGCACCCACTCGGGACAGCGGGCGGTAAAATTT.

V is TRBV4-2 and J is TRBJ2-1; TRBD2 aligns across 9 bases. The V and J ends lost 3 bases and 10 bases, in that order; junction bases with no gene match: 13. Germline loops: CDR1 LGHNA, CDR2 YNFKEQ. The CDR3 covers 16 residues. CDR3: CASSQAVGGGAEEQFF. The DNA of the CDR3 is TGTGCCAGCAGCCAGGCGGTTGGCGGGGGGGCGGAAGAGCAGTTCTTC.

This rearrangement joins TRBV19 to TRBJ1-2, with D maybe TRBD1 (5 bases). CDR1 and CDR2 (germline): LNHDA, SQIVND (reference sequence). The CDR3 contains 14 residues. V lost 8 bases and J lost 10, with 23 bases in between. The CDR3 here is CASVPGGSTRDYTF. CDR3 bases: TGTGCCAGTGTCCCGGGGGGGTCGACACGAGACTACACCTTC.

The gene calls are TRBV9 and TRBJ2-5, with a tentative D call TRBD1 (6 bases). V was trimmed by 2 bases and J by 2 bases, leaving 19 bases between them. Germline V gene sequence: CDR1 SGDLS, CDR2 YYNGEE. CDR3 size: 17 residues. The CDR3 DNA is TGTGCCAGCAGCGTGGCCCCTACAGGGACCGCTCAAGAGACCCAGTACTTC. Translated: CASSVAPTGTAQETQYF. Complete variable domain (other parts from reference TRBV9 and TRBJ2-5): DSGVTQTPKHLITATGQRVTLRCSPRSGDLSVYWYQQSLDQGLQFLIQYYNGEERAKGNILERFSAQQFPDLHSELNLSSLELGDSALYFCASSVAPTGTAQETQYFGPGTRLLVL.

This clone was observed at least ten times. V usage is TRBV10-3 and J usage is TRBJ2-3; 12 bases fit TRBD1. The V gene end was trimmed by 6 bases and the J gene end by 5 bases; junction bases not matched to a gene: 3. Germline CDR1 is ENHRY and CDR2 is SYGVKD. The CDR3 totals 14 residues. Here the CDR3 DNA reads TGTGCCATCAGGGGACAGGGGGCAGGAGATACGCAGTATTTT. It encodes CAIRGQGAGDTQYF.

This sequence joins TRBV5-1 and TRBJ1-1, with D perhaps TRBD1 (6 bases). Germline CDR1 is SGHRS and CDR2 is YFSETQ. The CDR3 runs 14 residues. Trimming shortened V by 5 bases and J by 2 bases, and 13 bases separated the two germline ends. The CDR3 region has the DNA TGCGCCAGCAGTCGATCAGGGGATAACACTGAAGCTTTCTTT. Protein product: CASSRSGDNTEAFF.

The chain recombines TRBV4-1 with TRBJ1-3; a possible D gene is TRBD1 (5 bases). CDR3 length: 16 amino acids. V lost 1 base to trimming and J lost 0 bases, with 10 bases between them. Germline assignment: CDR1 MGHRA and CDR2 YSYEKL. This CDR3 is CASSQGGGDSGNTIYF. CDR3 bases: TGCGCCAGCAGCCAAGGGGGGGGAGACTCTGGAAACACCATATATTTT.

The V call is TRBV5-1, the J call TRBJ1-1, with a possible D match to TRBD1 (5 bases). The CDR3 consists of 12 residues. Germline V lookup: CDR1 SGHRS, CDR2 YFSETQ. The V gene lost 4 bases and the J gene lost 12 bases, with 16 bases spanning the gap. The CDR3, as DNA: TGCGCCAGCAGCCGAGGGGAGGGTGTGACTTTCTTT. Its translation: CASSRGEGVTFF.

The count of this clone is one. This rearrangement joins TRBV2 to TRBJ2-7, with a weak D call TRBD1 (6 bases). The CDR3 runs to 13 residues. Germline V gene data show CDR1 as SNHLY and CDR2 as FYNNEI. V lost 5 bases and J lost 11, with 19 bases in between. The CDR3: CASSPTTQGSEYF. The CDR3 DNA reads as TGTGCCAGCAGTCCAACTACACAGGGTAGTGAGTACTTC.

The J gene is TRBJ1-2, the V gene TRBV4-2, with TRBD1 as a possible D gene (5 bases). V gave up 0 bases and J gave up 5 bases, with 16 bases separating them. This CDR3 region has 16 residues. Germline CDR1 LGHNA, CDR2 YNFKEQ. The CDR3 loop is CASSQDAQGAGYGYTF. The CDR3 DNA is TGTGCCAGCAGCCAAGATGCCCAGGGCGCCGGATATGGCTACACCTTC.

The V and J genes are TRBV7-8 and TRBJ2-2, with TRBD2 matching over 9 bases. Per the germline V gene, CDR1 is SGHVS and CDR2 is FQNEAQ. V shed 8 bases and J 5 bases; nucleotides not matched to a gene: 9. The CDR3 runs 15 residues. The CDR3 sequence is CASAGGGRGTGELFF. In nucleotides, the CDR3 is TGTGCCAGCGCGGGAGGGGGGCGCGGTACCGGGGAGCTGTTTTTT.

This chain uses TRBV6-5 with TRBJ1-1; weak D call: TRBD1 (6 bases). The V and J ends lost 1 base and 1 base respectively, with 13 bases between them. Germline V gene lookup returns CDR1 MNHEY and CDR2 SVGAGI. This CDR3 contains 16 residues. DNA of the CDR3: TGTGCCAGCAGTTACTTCTCCGGGACATCGAACACTGAAGCTTTCTTT. Translating gives CASSYFSGTSNTEAFF.

The V and J genes are TRBV30 and TRBJ2-7, with 12 positions matching TRBD1. This CDR3 has 14 amino acids. V was pared by 2 bases and J by 4 bases, with 3 bases of the junction left unmatched. In germline, CDR1 is GTSNPN, CDR2 SVGIG (reference sequence). The DNA of the CDR3 is TGTGCCTGGAGTTTGGGACAGGGGGCTTACGAGCAGTACTTC. Amino acid sequence: CAWSLGQGAYEQYF.

J is TRBJ2-1 and V is TRBV28, with 10 bases identical to TRBD1. Germline trimming cut 6 bases from V and 7 bases from J; bases unmatched to any gene: 12. In germline, CDR1 is MDHEN, CDR2 SYDVKM. The CDR3 loop spans 16 amino acids. In nucleotides, the CDR3 is TGTGCCAGCAGCCAGGGGGGGACAGGGGACTTGAATGAGCAGTTCTTC. This sequence encodes CASSQGGTGDLNEQFF. The full variable domain, rest sourced from reference TRBV28 and TRBJ2-1, is DVKVTQSSRYLVKRTGEKVFLECVQDMDHENMFWYRQDPGLGLRLIYFSYDVKMKEKGDIPEGYSVSREKKERFSLILESASTNQTSMYLCASSQGGTGDLNEQFFGPGTRLTVL.

The CDR3 reads CASSQGWATGELFF. CDR3 bases: TGTGCCAGCAGCCAAGGTTGGGCCACCGGGGAGCTGTTTTTT. The rearrangement links TRBV3-1 (or the pseudogene TRBV3-2) to TRBJ2-2, with D unclear. This CDR3 comprises 14 residues. Germline loops: CDR1 LGHDT, CDR2 YNNKEL (reference sequence). The V gene lost 1 base and the J gene lost 4 bases, with 7 bases spanning the gap.

The chain uses TRBV30 and TRBJ1-6; 8 bases are a match to TRBD1. The germline V gene encodes CDR1 GTSNPN and CDR2 SVGIG (reference sequence). The CDR3 is 14 amino acids. With 4 bases clipped from V and 9 bases from J, the junction kept 8 bases outside the gene matches. Written as DNA, the CDR3 is TGTGCCTGGAATATCGGACAGGGCCGTTCACCCCTCCACTTT. Protein sequence: CAWNIGQGRSPLHF.

The rearrangement uses TRBV7-9 and TRBJ2-2; 10 bases fit TRBD1. J gave up 6 bases and V 5 bases, and 3 bases lay outside the gene matches. This CDR3 has 14 amino acids. CDR1 is SEHNR, CDR2 FQNEAQ, per germline (reference sequence). As DNA, the CDR3 is TGTGCCAGCAGCCCGACAGGGGGCCCCGGGGAGCTGTTTTTT. Protein product: CASSPTGGPGELFF.